Presented here are 27 T cell receptor beta chains from one specimen sequenced in a study of regulatory T cells in long-lasting Graves disease. iRepertoire HTBI primers and Arm-PCR of CDR3 regions built TCR beta libraries. One entry per CDR3 protein, called by TCRdb with MiXCR from the multiplex PCR reads. The sample consists of under 500,000 distinct CDR3 sequences, around 15% of them appearing once. Time point given: newly diagnosed GD, antithyroid drugs for less than 3 months. The authors made the TCR library using RNA they extracted from PBMCs. The sample also formed part of further work on T cells in Graves' hyperthyroidism and ophthalmopathy.

Here the sequenced sample was peripheral blood mononuclear cells (PBMCs), taken at new diagnosis, from a patient treated with antithyroid drugs. Receptors were obtained from a woman between 25 and 40 years old with Graves disease.

This clonotype has a handful of counts. The chain employs TRBV19 and TRBJ1-1, with 9 bases identical to TRBD1. Trimming cost V 5 bases and J 7 bases; bases outside gene matches: 8. This CDR3 has 14 amino acids. CDR1 is LNHDA, CDR2 SQIVND, per germline (reference sequence). CDR3 residues: CASSRGQGTNEAFF. The CDR3 nucleotides read TGTGCCAGTAGTCGAGGACAGGGGACAAATGAAGCTTTCTTT.

This clonotype was counted only a few times. A much larger clone differs by one base, so this may be a read error. The V and J genes are TRBV7-9 and TRBJ2-1, with a weak D call TRBD1 (5 bases). V dropped 9 bases and J dropped 6 bases, with 12 bases sitting between them. Germline V gene data show CDR1 as SEHNR and CDR2 as FQNEAQ (reference sequence). The CDR3 length is 12 residues. The CDR3: CARTVGGNEQFF. DNA of the CDR3: TGTGCCAGGACAGTTGGCGGCAATGAGCAGTTCTTC.

The chain carries TRBV13 and TRBJ1-5, with no clear D. Germline values: CDR1 PRHDT, CDR2 FYEKMQ (reference sequence). This CDR3 spans 13 amino acids. V was pared by 8 bases and J by 9 bases, with 17 bases between. The CDR3 spells CASGYSNQPPQHF. The CDR3 DNA reads TGTGCCAGCGGGTATAGCAATCAGCCGCCCCAGCATTTT.

This clonotype was picked up a small number of times. The V and J genes are TRBV2 and TRBJ1-5, with 7 bases matching TRBD1. With 6 bases clipped from V and 5 bases from J, the junction kept 4 bases outside the gene matches. The germline V gene encodes CDR1 SNHLY and CDR2 FYNNEI. The length of the CDR3 is 13 residues. CDR3 amino acids: CASRPDRDQPQHF. The CDR3, as DNA: TGTGCCAGCAGGCCAGACAGGGATCAGCCCCAGCATTTT.

The sample holds many counts of this clonotype. In nucleotides, the CDR3 is TGTGCCAGCAGTTATGTTCCAGGGAGGCTGGAGACCCAGTACTTC. Amino acids: CASSYVPGRLETQYF. The chain employs TRBV6-5 and TRBJ2-5; maybe TRBD2 (6 bases). This CDR3 comprises 15 residues. With 3 bases removed from V and 5 bases from J, the gap between germline ends came to 16 bases. Per the germline V gene, CDR1 is MNHEY and CDR2 is SVGAGI.

The sample holds many counts of this clonotype. The J gene is TRBJ2-5, the V gene TRBV28, with D uncertain. The CDR3 loop spans 15 amino acids. V was clipped by 1 base and J by 0 bases, with 9 bases between them. CDR1 is MDHEN and CDR2 is SYDVKM in the germline V gene. The CDR3 nucleotides are TGTGCCAGCAGTTTATTAGGCTCCAACCAAGAGACCCAGTACTTC. Its translation is CASSLLGSNQETQYF.

On this clonotype itself: A much larger clone differs from this one at a single base, so this may be a read error. V gene TRBV11-2 combines with J gene TRBJ2-7; 9 nucleotides agree with TRBD2. The V and J ends lost 7 bases and 7 bases, in that order; junction bases with no gene match: 20. There are 17 residues in the CDR3. The germline V gene encodes CDR1 SGHAT and CDR2 FQNNGV. CDR3 in amino acids: CASKNLLLAGVWNEQYF. CDR3 bases: TGTGCCAGCAAGAACCTCTTATTAGCGGGAGTTTGGAATGAGCAGTACTTC.

This clonotype was observed a few times. The chain is built from TRBV6-1 and TRBJ2-3; 10 bases line up with TRBD2. CDR3 length: 14 residues. Germline assignment: CDR1 MNHNS and CDR2 SASEGT. V was clipped by 6 bases and J by 6 bases; unmatched bases: 6. Here the CDR3 DNA reads TGTGCCAGCAGCGTAACTAGCGGGATGGATACGCAGTATTTT. This sequence encodes CASSVTSGMDTQYF.

This clonotype was found a few times. CDR3 sequence: CASSYSNRGTYEQYF. CDR3 nucleotide sequence: TGTGCCAGCAGTTACTCCAACAGGGGAACCTACGAGCAGTACTTC. The chain combines TRBV6-5 with TRBJ2-7; 7 positions agree with TRBD1. The germline CDR1 and CDR2 sequences are MNHEY and SVGAGI. V was clipped by 0 bases and J by 2 bases; unmatched bases: 4. The CDR3 is 15 amino acids.

Ten or more counts support this clonotype. The rearrangement links TRBV30 to TRBJ1-1, with 10 positions matching TRBD1. The CDR3 runs to 14 residues. J lost 7 bases, V lost 2 bases, and 7 bases had no gene match. CDR1 GTSNPN and CDR2 SVGIG come from the germline V gene (reference sequence). CDR3 region: CAWSTRQGAGEAFF. CDR3 coding DNA: TGTGCCTGGAGTACCCGACAGGGGGCAGGTGAAGCTTTCTTT.

V usage is TRBV10-3 and J usage is TRBJ1-1; D ambiguous. Germline CDR1 is ENHRY and CDR2 is SYGVKD. The CDR3 runs to 14 residues. V was pared by 0 bases and J by 7 bases, with 12 bases between. The CDR3: CAISESPSPSEAFF. In nucleotides, the CDR3 is TGTGCCATCAGTGAGTCGCCCTCCCCTAGTGAAGCTTTCTTT.

Points on this clonotype: One base separates it from a far larger clone, so it is likely a read error. The chain has TRBV3-1 and TRBJ2-3; D uncertain. The DNA end lines up better with TRBJ2-7; the J call may be wrong. Germline V gene lookup returns CDR1 LGHDT and CDR2 YNNKEL (reference sequence). The CDR3 extends over 13 amino acids. CDR3 protein: CASSQGMAYEQYF. CDR3 DNA sequence: TGTGCCAGCAGCCAAGGTATGGCCTACGAGCAGTACTTC.

This clonotype showed up many times. The chain links TRBV6-1 to TRBJ2-1; TRBD2 is a possible D gene (6 bases). Germline V gives CDR1 MNHNS, CDR2 SASEGT. The V end was cut by 6 bases, the J end by 4 bases, with 16 bases between. This CDR3 has 15 residues. The DNA for the CDR3 is TGTGCCAGCAGCCGCTTAGCGGCGCTTTACAATGAGCAGTTCTTC. It is translated as CASSRLAALYNEQFF.

A few counts support this clonotype. The chain is built from TRBV20-1 and TRBJ2-1; D not certain. Trimming stripped 4 bases from V and 3 bases from J, with 10 bases between. Germline V lookup: CDR1 DFQATT, CDR2 SNEGSKA (reference sequence). This CDR3 comprises 13 residues. The CDR3 nucleotides read TGCAGTGCTACCCGACGGAGCTACAATGAGCAGTTCTTC. Translated, it gives CSATRRSYNEQFF.

This clonotype was observed many times. The V gene is TRBV5-1, the J gene TRBJ2-7, with D possibly being TRBD1 or TRBD2 (5 bases each). Trimming stripped 0 bases from V and 3 bases from J, with 16 bases between. This CDR3 spans 16 amino acids. Germline V CDR1 and CDR2: SGHRS, YFSETQ. DNA of the CDR3: TGCGCCAGCAGCTTGGAGAGGGGTAGGATTGACTACGAGCAGTACTTC. It translates to CASSLERGRIDYEQYF.

This clonotype occurred many times. The rearrangement joins TRBV2 to TRBJ2-2; D remains ambiguous. V was pared by 8 bases and J by 5 bases, with 15 bases between. Germline V lookup: CDR1 SNHLY, CDR2 FYNNEI. The CDR3 is 14 amino acids. In DNA form, the CDR3 reads TGTGCCAGCGGGGTTGGGCTCGCTACCGGGGAGCTGTTTTTT. Translated: CASGVGLATGELFF.

This clonotype came up many times. V and J are TRBV5-1 and TRBJ2-7; possibly TRBD1 for D (6 bases). Looked up from germline, CDR1 is SGHRS and CDR2 is YFSETQ. Between the trimmed V and J ends, which lost 0 bases and 4 bases, there was a span of 17 bases. CDR3 length equals 16 residues. The CDR3 nucleotides are TGCGCCAGCAGCTTGGGGGATCCAGGGGTTGAATACGAGCAGTACTTC. Protein sequence: CASSLGDPGVEYEQYF.

This clonotype was picked up many times. The chain employs TRBV7-9 and TRBJ2-7; a possible D gene is TRBD2 (5 bases). CDR1 is SEHNR and CDR2 is FQNEAQ in the germline V gene (reference sequence). V was shortened by 7 bases and J by 5 bases, with 12 bases between the two germline ends. The length of the CDR3 is 12 residues. The CDR3 region has the DNA TGTGCCAGCACCTCGGGGATGGACGAGCAGTACTTC. Protein sequence: CASTSGMDEQYF.

This clonotype was seen many times. The V and J genes are TRBV2 and TRBJ2-4; a weak D match, TRBD1 (8 bases). Germline CDR1 is SNHLY and CDR2 is FYNNEI. CDR3 length equals 14 residues. Deletions cut 6 bases from V and 6 bases from J, with 15 bases between. The CDR3 spells CASRAGQVLNIQYF. CDR3 nucleotide sequence: TGTGCCAGCAGAGCGGGACAGGTACTAAACATTCAGTACTTC. Together with reference TRBV2 and TRBJ2-4, the CDR3 gives the full variable domain: EPEVTQTPSHQVTQMGQEVILRCVPISNHLYFYWYRQILGQKVEFLVSFYNNEISEKSEIFDDQFSVERPDGSNFTLKIRSTKLEDSAMYFCASRAGQVLNIQYFGAGTRLSVL.

Ten or more counts support this clonotype. This chain links TRBV28 with TRBJ2-1, with D possibly being TRBD2 (5 bases). This CDR3 is 18 amino acids long. The germline V and J ends were trimmed by 6 bases and 5 bases, with 26 bases remaining between them. Germline-derived CDR1 and CDR2 are MDHEN and SYDVKM. This CDR3 reads CASSSLRRWAAANNEQFF. The CDR3 bases are TGTGCCAGCAGCTCTTTAAGGAGGTGGGCAGCAGCAAACAATGAGCAGTTCTTC.

This clonotype was seen ten or more times. The rearrangement joins TRBV20-1 to TRBJ2-3; the D is unclear. V was shortened by 3 bases and J by 5 bases, with 9 bases between the two germline ends. This CDR3 contains 12 residues. Germline V gene sequence: CDR1 DFQATT, CDR2 SNEGSKA (reference sequence). The CDR3 nucleotides read TGCAGTGCTAGGGTTTTTGGAGATACGCAGTATTTT. Its translation is CSARVFGDTQYF.

About this clonotype: A much bigger clone sits one base away, suggesting this may be a read error. CDR3 region: CASSLEVSEQFF. The DNA of the CDR3 is TGTGCCAGCAGCTTAGAGGTTTCCGAGCAGTTCTTC. The gene calls are TRBV11-2 and TRBJ2-3, with no clear D. The J call may be incorrect, as the DNA end agrees better with TRBJ2-1. CDR1 SGHAT and CDR2 FQNNGV come from the germline V gene. This CDR3 comprises 12 residues.

Details on this clonotype: A read error likely explains this, since a far larger clone differs by one base. The CDR3 DNA sequence: TGTGCCAGCAGCCGTCGAGGGGCCTCCTACGAGCAGTTCTTC. Translated, it gives CASSRRGASYEQFF. The V call is TRBV3-1, the J call TRBJ2-1; D might be TRBD1 or TRBD2, each matching 5 bases. Germline CDR1 and CDR2: LGHDT and YNNKEL (reference sequence). V was clipped by 4 bases and J by 10 bases, with 17 bases between them. CDR3 length equals 14 residues.

This clonotype was picked up many times. V usage is TRBV20-1 and J usage is TRBJ2-7; 8 nucleotides agree with TRBD2. Germline V lookup: CDR1 DFQATT, CDR2 SNEGSKA (reference sequence). V trimming: 4 bases; J trimming: 3 bases; junction bases outside the gene matches: 2. There are 12 residues in the CDR3. In DNA form, the CDR3 reads TGCAGTGCTATACTAGCGGACTACGAGCAGTACTTC. Its translation: CSAILADYEQYF.

This clonotype was detected only a few times. The CDR3 DNA reads as TGTGCCAGCAGTTTTGACGGGAGCAACACCGGGGAGCTGTTTTTT. This gives the protein CASSFDGSNTGELFF. The genes are TRBV6-2 or TRBV6-3 and TRBJ2-2; the D gene is possibly TRBD2 (6 bases). This CDR3 spans 15 amino acids. V was shortened by 4 bases and J by 2 bases, with 11 bases between the two germline ends. Germline V gene sequence: CDR1 MNHEY, CDR2 SVGEGT.

On this clonotype: Relative to the germline gene, one junction end is altered; a read error may explain this. The chain uses TRBV5-1 and TRBJ2-7, with a tentative D call TRBD2 (7 bases). Germline V gene data show CDR1 as SGHRS and CDR2 as YFSETQ. The CDR3 is 14 residues long. The CDR3 region has the DNA TGCGCCAGCAGCTTGGGGGGACAAACGCGGGAGCGGTACTTC. It is translated as CASSLGGQTRERYF. Filled out from reference TRBV5-1 and TRBJ2-7, the complete variable domain reads KAGVTQTPRYLIKTRGQQVTLSCSPISGHRSVSWYQQTPGQGLQFLFEYFSETQRNKGNFPGRFSGRQFSNSRSEMNVSTLELGDSALYLCASSLGGQTRERYFGPGTRLTVT.

This rearrangement joins TRBV19 to TRBJ1-6; weak D call: TRBD1 (6 bases). This CDR3 region has 14 residues. The V end was cut by 3 bases, the J end by 10 bases, with 13 bases between. Looked up from germline, CDR1 is LNHDA and CDR2 is SQIVND (reference sequence). The CDR3 reads CASSIRGGSSPLHF. The CDR3 DNA reads as TGTGCCAGTAGTATCCGAGGGGGATCCTCACCCCTCCACTTT.